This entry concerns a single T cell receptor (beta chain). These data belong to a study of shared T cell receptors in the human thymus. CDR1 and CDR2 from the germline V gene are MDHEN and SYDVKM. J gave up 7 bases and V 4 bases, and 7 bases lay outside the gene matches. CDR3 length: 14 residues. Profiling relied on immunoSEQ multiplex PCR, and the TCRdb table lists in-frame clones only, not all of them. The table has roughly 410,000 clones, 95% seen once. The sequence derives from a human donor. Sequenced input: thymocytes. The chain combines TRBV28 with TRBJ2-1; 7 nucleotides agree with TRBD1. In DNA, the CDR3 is TGTGCCAGCAGTTGGCCAGGGGGAACGAATGAGCAGTTCTTC. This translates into CASSWPGGTNEQFF.